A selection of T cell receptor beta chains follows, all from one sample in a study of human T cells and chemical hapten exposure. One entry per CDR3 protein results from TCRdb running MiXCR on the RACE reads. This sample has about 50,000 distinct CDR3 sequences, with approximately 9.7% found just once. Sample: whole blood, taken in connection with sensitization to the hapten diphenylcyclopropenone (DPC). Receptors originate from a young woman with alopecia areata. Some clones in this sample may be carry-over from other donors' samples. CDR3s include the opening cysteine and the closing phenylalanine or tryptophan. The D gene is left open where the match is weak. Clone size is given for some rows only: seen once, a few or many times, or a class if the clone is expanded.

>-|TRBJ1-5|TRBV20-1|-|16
CSARDSAGWSNQPQHF
TGCAGTGCTAGAGACTCGGCAGGGTGGAGCAATCAGCCCCAGCATTTT
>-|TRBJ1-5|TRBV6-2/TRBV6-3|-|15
CASSSPEGGNQPQHF
TGTGCCAGCAGTTCGCCCGAGGGAGGCAATCAGCCCCAGCATTTT
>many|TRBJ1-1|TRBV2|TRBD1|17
CASSQGRGLSWDTEAFF
TGTGCCAGCAGTCAAGGCAGGGGGCTATCATGGGACACTGAAGCTTTCTTT
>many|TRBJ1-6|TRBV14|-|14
CASKRARNNSPLHF
TGTGCCAGCAAAAGGGCAAGGAATAATTCACCCCTCCACTTT
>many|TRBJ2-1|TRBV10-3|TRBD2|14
CALRGGSSYNEQFF
TGTGCCCTACGGGGGGGGAGCTCCTACAATGAGCAGTTCTTC
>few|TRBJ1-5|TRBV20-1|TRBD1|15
CSAREPTGGNQPQHF
TGCAGTGCTAGAGAGCCAACAGGGGGGAATCAGCCCCAGCATTTT
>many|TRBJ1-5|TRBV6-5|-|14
CASSLGGFNQPQHF
TGTGCCAGCAGTCTAGGGGGTTTCAATCAGCCCCAGCATTTT
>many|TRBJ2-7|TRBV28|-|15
CASSLNHSPTYEQYF
TGTGCCAGCAGTTTGAACCACTCCCCGACCTACGAGCAGTACTTC
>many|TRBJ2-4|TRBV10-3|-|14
CAISEGQGTNIQYF
TGTGCCATCAGTGAGGGCCAGGGTACGAACATTCAGTACTTC
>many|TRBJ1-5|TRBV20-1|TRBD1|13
CSATGGSSQPQHF
TGCAGTGCTACAGGGGGAAGTTCTCAGCCCCAGCATTTT
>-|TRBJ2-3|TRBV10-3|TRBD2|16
CAISESKTSGGDTQYF
TGTGCCATCAGTGAGTCCAAGACTAGCGGGGGAGATACGCAGTATTTT
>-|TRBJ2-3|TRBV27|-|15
CASSLGAPLFNTQYF
TGTGCCAGCAGTTTAGGGGCCCCCCTATTTAATACGCAGTATTTT
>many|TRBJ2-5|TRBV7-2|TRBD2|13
CASSFTGGETQYF
TGTGCCAGCAGCTTCACGGGGGGAGAGACCCAGTACTTC
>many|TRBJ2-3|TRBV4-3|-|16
CASSQDPASSTDTQYF
TGCGCCAGCAGCCAAGATCCGGCCTCTAGCACAGATACGCAGTATTTT
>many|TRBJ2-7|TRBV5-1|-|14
CASRREQDSYEQYF
TGCGCCAGCAGGAGGGAACAGGACTCCTACGAGCAGTACTTC
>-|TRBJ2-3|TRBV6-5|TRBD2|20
CASSPWEGLAGGRATDTQYF
TGTGCCAGCAGTCCCTGGGAAGGTCTAGCGGGGGGGCGGGCCACAGATACGCAGTATTTT
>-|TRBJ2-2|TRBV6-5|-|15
CASSLGTANTGELFF
TGTGCCAGCAGTTTGGGAACAGCGAACACCGGGGAGCTGTTTTTT
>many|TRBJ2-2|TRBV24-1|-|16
CATSEKRYYGTGELFF
TGTGCCACCAGTGAAAAGAGATATTACGGCACCGGGGAGCTGTTTTTT
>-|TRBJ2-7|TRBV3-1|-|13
CASSRGTAYEQYF
TGTGCCAGCAGCCGCGGGACAGCCTACGAGCAGTACTTC
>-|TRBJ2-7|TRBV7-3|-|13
CASSLGPSGEQYF
TGTGCCAGCAGCTTGGGACCCTCGGGCGAGCAGTACTTC
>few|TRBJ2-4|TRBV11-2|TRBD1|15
CASSLEADRAYIQYF
TGTGCCAGCAGCTTAGAGGCGGACAGGGCCTACATTCAGTACTTC
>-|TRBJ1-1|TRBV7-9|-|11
CASSLGGEAFF
TGTGCCAGCAGCTTAGGGGGAGAAGCTTTCTTT
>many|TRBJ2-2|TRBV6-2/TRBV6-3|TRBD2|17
CASSRDYEDVNTGELFF
TGTGCCAGCAGTCGGGACTACGAGGATGTGAACACCGGGGAGCTGTTTTTT
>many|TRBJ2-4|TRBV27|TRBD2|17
CASSGWASGEAKNIQYF
TGTGCCAGCAGTGGGTGGGCTAGCGGGGAAGCCAAAAACATTCAGTACTTC
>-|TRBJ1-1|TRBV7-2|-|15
CASSLDTGEHTEAFF
TGTGCCAGCAGCTTAGATACTGGGGAGCACACTGAAGCTTTCTTT
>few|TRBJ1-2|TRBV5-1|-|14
CASSSSGSLDGYTF
TGCGCCAGCAGCTCGTCTGGATCACTCGATGGCTACACCTTC
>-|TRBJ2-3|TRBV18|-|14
CASSPPVRSDTQYF
TGTGCCAGCTCACCACCTGTGCGCTCAGATACGCAGTATTTT
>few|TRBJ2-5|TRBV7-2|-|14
CASSLHRQEETQYF
TGTGCCAGCAGCTTACATCGGCAGGAAGAGACCCAGTACTTC
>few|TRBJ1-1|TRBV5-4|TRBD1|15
CASRSTGQGMSEAFF
TGTGCCAGCAGGTCCACGGGACAGGGAATGTCTGAAGCTTTCTTT
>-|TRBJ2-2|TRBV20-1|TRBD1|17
CSARLAGGSPNTGELFF
TGCAGTGCTAGACTGGCAGGGGGAAGCCCGAACACCGGGGAGCTGTTTTTT
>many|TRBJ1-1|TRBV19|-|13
CASTTSGYTEAFF
TGTGCCAGCACCACGTCAGGGTACACTGAAGCTTTCTTT
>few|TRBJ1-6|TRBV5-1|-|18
CASSLVSSGSSYNSPLHF
TGCGCCAGCAGCTTGGTATCGTCCGGAAGCTCCTATAATTCACCCCTCCACTTT
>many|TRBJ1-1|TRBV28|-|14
CASRTHTGNTEAFF
TGTGCCAGCAGAACCCACACAGGGAACACTGAAGCTTTCTTT
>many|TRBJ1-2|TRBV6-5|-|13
CASTGDGLYGYTF
TGTGCCAGCACGGGGGACGGACTCTATGGCTACACCTTC
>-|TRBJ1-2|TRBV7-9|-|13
CASSDGQYVGYTF
TGTGCCAGCAGCGATGGACAGTATGTGGGCTACACCTTC
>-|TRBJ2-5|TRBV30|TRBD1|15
CAWSVRPGGRETQYF
TGTGCCTGGAGTGTACGACCAGGGGGAAGAGAGACCCAGTACTTC
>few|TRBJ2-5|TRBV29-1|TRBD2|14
CSVLGLAGRETQYF
TGCAGCGTATTAGGACTAGCGGGTCGGGAGACCCAGTACTTC
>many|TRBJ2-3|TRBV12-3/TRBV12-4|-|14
CASSPSGSTDTQYF
TGTGCCAGCAGTCCCTCGGGGTCCACAGATACGCAGTATTTT
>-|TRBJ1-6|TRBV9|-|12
CASSAGDSPLHF
TGTGCCAGCAGCGCAGGAGATTCACCCCTCCACTTT